The 17 T cell receptor beta chains in this list originate from one sample, sequenced in a study of shared clonotypes between healthy human individuals. Clones were sequenced by immunoSEQ multiplex PCR, and TCRdb holds only the in-frame ones, with some missing. The sample carries 500,000 to 550,000 clones, around 96% recorded once. The sequenced sample consisted of naive CD4+ T cells sorted from blood. Subset defined: CD45RA+ positively selected. All receptors derive from a woman aged 25-40 years in good health.

The V call is TRBV6-6, the J call TRBJ1-1; unclear D gene. Trimming cost V 6 bases and J 6 bases, with 11 bases left between them. Germline assignment: CDR1 MNHNY and CDR2 SVGAGI (reference sequence). CDR3 length: 12 residues. CDR3 loop: CASSLNQPEAFF. The CDR3 nucleotides read TGTGCCAGCAGCCTAAATCAGCCTGAAGCTTTCTTT.

This chain uses TRBV19 with TRBJ1-2; tentatively, D is TRBD1 (6 bases). The V gene lost 7 bases and the J gene lost 6 bases, with 21 bases spanning the gap. CDR1 is LNHDA, CDR2 SQIVND, per germline (reference sequence). CDR3 length equals 15 residues. CDR3 nucleotides: TGTGCCAGTACCCCCCAGCGGACAGTCTGGAATGGCTACACCTTC. It specifies CASTPQRTVWNGYTF.

The V call is TRBV19, the J call TRBJ2-7; 7 positions match TRBD2. V shed 1 base, J shed 5 bases, and the junction held 5 bases outside the gene matches. The CDR3 totals 14 residues. The germline CDR1 and CDR2 sequences are LNHDA and SQIVND (reference sequence). In DNA, the CDR3 is TGTGCCAGTAGTATAGCCGGCGGGAGTAACGAGCAGTACTTC. The encoded protein is CASSIAGGSNEQYF.

J is TRBJ2-7 and V is TRBV5-4, with 8 bases that match TRBD2. J lost 3 bases, V lost 2 bases, and 7 bases had no gene match. Germline loops: CDR1 SGHNT, CDR2 YYREEE (reference sequence). This CDR3 is 15 amino acids long. The CDR3 is CASSLSSGAGYEQYF. DNA of the CDR3: TGTGCCAGCAGCTTAAGTAGCGGGGCGGGCTACGAGCAGTACTTC.

The rearrangement links TRBV10-1 to TRBJ2-2, with no clear D. CDR3 length equals 12 residues. With 5 bases removed from V and 3 bases from J, the gap between germline ends came to 4 bases. The V gene's germline CDR1 is WNHNN and CDR2 SYGVQD (reference sequence). The CDR3 coding sequence is TGCGCCAGCAGTCGAGACACCGGGGAGCTGTTTTTT. It yields the protein CASSRDTGELFF.

The chain combines TRBV19 with TRBJ1-4; a weak D match, TRBD1 (5 bases). Germline-derived CDR1 and CDR2 are LNHDA and SQIVND (reference sequence). V gave up 4 bases and J gave up 8 bases, with 20 bases separating them. The CDR3 is 16 residues long. This CDR3 is CASSTDGTLDDEKLFF. CDR3 coding DNA: TGTGCCAGTAGTACGGACGGGACCCTCGATGACGAAAAACTGTTTTTT. Variable domain in full (rest from reference TRBV19 and TRBJ1-4): DGGITQSPKYLFRKEGQNVTLSCEQNLNHDAMYWYRQDPGQGLRLIYYSQIVNDFQKGDIAEGYSVSREKKESFPLTVTSAQKNPTAFYLCASSTDGTLDDEKLFFGSGTQLSVL.

In DNA form, the CDR3 reads TGTGCCAGCAGTATCCGGACACTTCGAGGCTACACCTTC. Residues: CASSIRTLRGYTF. V and J are TRBV28 and TRBJ1-2, with a possible D match to TRBD1 (5 bases). Germline-derived CDR1 and CDR2 are MDHEN and SYDVKM. The CDR3 consists of 13 residues. With 5 bases removed from V and 8 bases from J, the gap between germline ends came to 15 bases.

This sequence joins TRBV5-4 and TRBJ2-3, with 10 positions matching TRBD2. The V gene's germline CDR1 is SGHNT and CDR2 YYREEE (reference sequence). The V segment lost 1 base and the J segment 0 bases; nucleotides outside the gene matches: 8. This CDR3 has 18 amino acids. In DNA form, the CDR3 reads TGTGCCAGCAGCTTGTCTAGCGGGGGATCTACTAGCACAGATACGCAGTATTTT. Protein sequence: CASSLSSGGSTSTDTQYF.

The J gene is TRBJ2-7, the V gene TRBV9, with TRBD2 matching 10 bases. The CDR3 totals 16 residues. Germline V gives CDR1 SGDLS, CDR2 YYNGEE. J lost 1 base, V lost 2 bases, and 6 bases had no gene match. CDR3 sequence reads: CASSVGLAGESYEQYF. The CDR3 region has the DNA TGTGCCAGCAGCGTGGGGCTAGCGGGAGAGTCCTACGAGCAGTACTTC.

This clone was counted once. The V gene is TRBV5-4, the J gene TRBJ2-4, with TRBD2 identical over 12 bases. Germline CDR1 SGHNT, CDR2 YYREEE (reference sequence). The CDR3 has 17 amino acids. V shed 4 bases, J shed 0 bases, and the junction held 5 bases outside the gene matches. The CDR3 spells CASSPMTSGGAKNIQYF. CDR3 DNA: TGTGCCAGCAGCCCAATGACTAGCGGGGGAGCCAAAAACATTCAGTACTTC.

V usage is TRBV30 and J usage is TRBJ2-7; TRBD1 might be the D (6 bases). CDR1 and CDR2 (germline): GTSNPN, SVGIG (reference sequence). This CDR3 is 15 amino acids long. Trimming shortened V by 4 bases and J by 2 bases, and 18 bases separated the two germline ends. CDR3 protein: CAWKRIQGLPYEQYF. The CDR3, as DNA: TGTGCCTGGAAACGCATCCAGGGGCTCCCCTACGAGCAGTACTTC.

J is TRBJ2-4 and V is TRBV28, with 8 bases lining up with TRBD2. The germline V gene encodes CDR1 MDHEN and CDR2 SYDVKM. CDR3 size: 17 residues. The V gene end was trimmed by 5 bases and the J gene end by 5 bases; junction bases not matched to a gene: 14. As DNA, the CDR3 is TGTGCCAGCAGTGATGCCTCTTATTTAGCGGGACAAAACATTCAGTACTTC. Amino acid sequence: CASSDASYLAGQNIQYF.

This rearrangement joins TRBV6-1 to TRBJ2-3; 7 positions match TRBD2. The CDR3 length is 17 residues. CDR1 and CDR2 from the germline V gene are MNHNS and SASEGT. The ends lost 2 bases at V and 8 bases at J; junction bases unmatched: 16. Here the CDR3 reads CASSESRTRSTVGTQYF. The DNA for the CDR3 is TGTGCCAGCAGTGAAAGTCGGACTAGATCTACAGTTGGTACGCAGTATTTT.

The gene calls are TRBV18 and TRBJ2-2; 7 positions match TRBD1. CDR3 size: 17 residues. CDR1 KGHSH and CDR2 LQKENI come from the germline V gene. J lost 0 bases, V lost 3 bases, and 7 bases had no gene match. The CDR3 loop is CASSPVTGATNTGELFF. CDR3 DNA: TGTGCCAGCTCACCCGTCACAGGGGCTACGAACACCGGGGAGCTGTTTTTT.

The rearrangement joins TRBV13 to TRBJ1-1; 7 bases map to TRBD1. The CDR3 loop spans 14 amino acids. The germline V gene encodes CDR1 PRHDT and CDR2 FYEKMQ (reference sequence). The J segment lost 4 bases and the V segment lost 5 bases, leaving 7 bases of the junction unmatched. The CDR3 region is CASSAPHRGTEAFF. DNA for the CDR3: TGTGCCAGCAGCGCCCCGCACAGGGGCACTGAAGCTTTCTTT.

This chain uses TRBV18 with TRBJ1-4; TRBD1 matches at 9 bases. Germline-derived CDR1 and CDR2 are KGHSH and LQKENI. The CDR3 totals 16 residues. Losses at the gene ends were 4 bases for V and 1 base for J; bases not matched to a gene: 4. The CDR3 bases are TGTGCCAGCTCACTACAGGGGGCGATAACTAATGAAAAACTGTTTTTT. Translation: CASSLQGAITNEKLFF. The full variable domain, its missing parts supplied by reference TRBV18 and TRBJ1-4, is NAGVMQNPRHLVRRRGQEARLRCSPMKGHSHVYWYRQLPEEGLKFMVYLQKENIIDESGMPKERFSAEFPKEGPSILRIQQVVRGDSAAYFCASSLQGAITNEKLFFGSGTQLSVL.

The V and J genes are TRBV6-1 and TRBJ1-6, with unresolved D. Germline V lookup: CDR1 MNHNS, CDR2 SASEGT. The germline V and J ends were trimmed by 2 bases and 7 bases, with 12 bases remaining between them. This CDR3 contains 15 residues. CDR3 sequence reads: CASSEIQEYNSPLHF. The CDR3 DNA reads as TGTGCCAGCAGTGAAATCCAGGAGTACAATTCACCCCTCCACTTT.